The present TCR beta chain was sequenced within a study of blood T cell repertoires in COVID-19. Study summary: Sample material is recorded as cDNA or gDNA derived from T cells, B-cell-depleted T cells, or PBMCs.

V shed 4 bases and J 8 bases; nucleotides not matched to a gene: 9. This CDR3 has 14 residues. Germline-derived CDR1 and CDR2 are LGHDT and YNNKEL (reference sequence). Generated by immunoSEQ multiplex PCR, the TCRdb table keeps only in-frame clones and is missing some. The sample has some 56,000 clones, around four fifths seen once. The chain carries TRBV3-1 (or the pseudogene TRBV3-2) and TRBJ2-3, with 7 nucleotides matching TRBD2. This TCR derives from a woman aged 50 to 60 with active or convalescent COVID-19. Sequences were obtained from peripheral blood. The CDR3 DNA sequence: TGTGCCAGCAGCCGAGGGACTACCCTGGGTACGCAGTATTTT. Translating it yields CASSRGTTLGTQYF.